This T cell receptor beta chain was sequenced in a study of T cell repertoires in cytomegalovirus infection. Overall study findings and caveats: It was HLA-C-restricted CMV-specific TCR beta clonotypes that dominated the response ex vivo.

As to this clonotype: Its specificity is not known.

A single record per CDR3 protein comes from TCRdb applying MiXCR to the reads. The sample has about 240,000 distinct CDR3 sequences, around 6.6% seen once; the top ten hold about 6.3%. Trimming left V 2 bases short and J 7 bases short, with 9 bases between. CDR3 length: 14 residues. The sample comprised PBMCs. This clonotype was obtained from a human donor in good health (CMV status not recorded). Some clones in this sample may be carry-over from other donors' samples. The V call is TRBV12-3 or TRBV12-4, the J call TRBJ1-6; D is possibly TRBD1 (6 bases). The CDR3 loop is CASSLSGANSPLHF. CDR3 coding DNA: TGTGCCAGCAGTTTATCGGGGGCGAATTCACCCCTCCACTTT.